These T cell receptor beta chains were read from a single sample in a study of identical twins. A single record per CDR3 protein comes from TCRdb applying MiXCR to the 5' RACE reads. The profile shows 240,000 or so distinct CDR3 sequences, around 7% of them singletons. The same specimen was also included in a second study, on yellow fever vaccine responses in identical twins.

The source material was memory (CD45RO+) T cells sorted from blood. Receptor source: a woman under 30 in good health. CDR3s include the opening cysteine and the closing phenylalanine or tryptophan. The order of the fields is D gene, J gene, V gene, clone size, CDR3 protein, CDR3 DNA. D genes are given only for firm matches. Rows may omit the clone size; those that give it use once, few, many or a size class.

d_gene: -; j_gene: TRBJ1-2; v_gene: TRBV9; abundance: -; CDR3aa: CASSVDGGNYGYTF; CDR3nt: TGTGCCAGCAGCGTAGATGGGGGGAACTATGGCTACACCTTC
d_gene: TRBD2; j_gene: TRBJ2-1; v_gene: TRBV7-3; abundance: -; CDR3aa: CASSPTPTGGRANEQFF; CDR3nt: TGTGCCAGCAGCCCCACCCCCACCGGGGGGAGGGCCAATGAGCAGTTCTTC
d_gene: -; j_gene: TRBJ2-1; v_gene: TRBV2; abundance: few; CDR3aa: CASTLYRDSIPVEQFF; CDR3nt: TGTGCCAGCACACTTTACCGGGACTCTATACCGGTAGAGCAGTTCTTC
d_gene: -; j_gene: TRBJ2-5; v_gene: TRBV5-1; abundance: many; CDR3aa: CASSPGREQETQYF; CDR3nt: TGCGCCAGCAGCCCCGGCAGGGAGCAAGAGACCCAGTACTTC
d_gene: -; j_gene: TRBJ2-1; v_gene: TRBV20-1; abundance: few; CDR3aa: CSARDMGSSYNEQFF; CDR3nt: TGCAGTGCTAGAGATATGGGGAGCTCCTACAATGAGCAGTTCTTC
d_gene: -; j_gene: TRBJ1-1; v_gene: TRBV20-1; abundance: many; CDR3aa: CSALGRLNTEAFF; CDR3nt: TGCAGTGCACTGGGACGGTTGAACACTGAAGCTTTCTTT
d_gene: -; j_gene: TRBJ2-3; v_gene: TRBV29-1; abundance: few; CDR3aa: CSVDSTTDTQYF; CDR3nt: TGCAGCGTTGACTCGACCACAGATACGCAGTATTTT
d_gene: -; j_gene: TRBJ1-4; v_gene: TRBV4-1; abundance: few; CDR3aa: CASSQEPNLPGVKLFF; CDR3nt: TGCGCCAGCAGCCAAGAGCCCAATCTACCAGGTGTAAAACTGTTTTTT
d_gene: -; j_gene: TRBJ2-2; v_gene: TRBV11-2; abundance: -; CDR3aa: CASSLDRGAHTGELFF; CDR3nt: TGTGCCAGCAGCTTAGATCGGGGGGCGCACACCGGGGAGCTGTTTTTT
d_gene: TRBD1; j_gene: TRBJ2-3; v_gene: TRBV6-5; abundance: many; CDR3aa: CASIYRDRGFTDTQYF; CDR3nt: TGTGCCAGCATTTATAGGGACAGAGGATTCACAGATACGCAGTATTTT
d_gene: TRBD2; j_gene: TRBJ2-1; v_gene: TRBV11-2; abundance: many; CDR3aa: CASSLGLAVYNEQFF; CDR3nt: TGTGCCAGCAGCTTAGGACTAGCGGTATACAATGAGCAGTTCTTC
d_gene: TRBD1; j_gene: TRBJ1-2; v_gene: TRBV11-2; abundance: -; CDR3aa: CASSNEVPGQGFYGYTF; CDR3nt: TGTGCCAGCAGCAATGAGGTTCCGGGACAGGGTTTCTATGGCTACACCTTC
d_gene: TRBD1; j_gene: TRBJ1-1; v_gene: TRBV5-1; abundance: many; CDR3aa: CASGTSGTGYIAFF; CDR3nt: TGCGCCAGCGGGACATCCGGGACAGGGTACATAGCTTTCTTT
d_gene: -; j_gene: TRBJ2-6; v_gene: TRBV2; abundance: -; CDR3aa: CASKGTSRVLTF; CDR3nt: TGTGCCAGCAAAGGGACCTCGCGCGTCCTGACTTTC
d_gene: -; j_gene: TRBJ2-1; v_gene: TRBV2; abundance: many; CDR3aa: CASKGGSGFEQFF; CDR3nt: TGTGCCAGCAAGGGGGGTTCTGGGTTTGAGCAGTTCTTC
d_gene: TRBD1; j_gene: TRBJ1-2; v_gene: TRBV7-9; abundance: few; CDR3aa: CASSSGTGNGYTF; CDR3nt: TGTGCCAGCAGCTCCGGGACAGGGAATGGCTACACCTTC
d_gene: TRBD2; j_gene: TRBJ2-1; v_gene: TRBV7-2; abundance: many; CDR3aa: CASSSMGSSGYNEQFF; CDR3nt: TGTGCCAGCAGCTCCATGGGGTCTAGCGGTTACAATGAGCAGTTCTTC
d_gene: TRBD1; j_gene: TRBJ2-2; v_gene: TRBV20-1; abundance: few; CDR3aa: CSAIEKNRGRGAGELFF; CDR3nt: TGCAGTGCTATTGAGAAAAACAGGGGGCGGGGAGCCGGGGAGCTGTTTTTT
d_gene: TRBD1; j_gene: TRBJ1-4; v_gene: TRBV20-1; abundance: few; CDR3aa: CSAKNPGQGAEKLFF; CDR3nt: TGCAGTGCTAAGAACCCGGGACAGGGGGCTGAAAAACTGTTTTTT
d_gene: -; j_gene: TRBJ2-5; v_gene: TRBV4-2; abundance: -; CDR3aa: CASSNSELEAQYF; CDR3nt: TGTGCCAGCAGCAACTCGGAGCTGGAGGCCCAGTACTTC
d_gene: TRBD2; j_gene: TRBJ2-3; v_gene: TRBV5-1; abundance: -; CDR3aa: CASSSLAGGLDTQYF; CDR3nt: TGCGCCAGCAGCTCACTAGCGGGGGGGCTGGATACGCAGTATTTT
d_gene: TRBD2; j_gene: TRBJ2-1; v_gene: TRBV28; abundance: many; CDR3aa: CASSLGREGDEQFF; CDR3nt: TGTGCCAGCAGTTTAGGGCGGGAGGGGGATGAGCAGTTCTTC
d_gene: -; j_gene: TRBJ2-2; v_gene: TRBV24-1; abundance: many; CDR3aa: CATSDSRDDGELFF; CDR3nt: TGTGCCACCAGTGATTCTAGGGATGACGGGGAGCTGTTTTTT
d_gene: -; j_gene: TRBJ2-7; v_gene: TRBV28; abundance: few; CDR3aa: CASSLDLIEQYF; CDR3nt: TGTGCCAGCAGTCTCGACTTAATCGAGCAGTACTTC
d_gene: -; j_gene: TRBJ1-1; v_gene: TRBV2; abundance: many; CDR3aa: CASGQGPTEAFF; CDR3nt: TGTGCCAGCGGCCAGGGGCCCACTGAAGCTTTCTTT
d_gene: TRBD1; j_gene: TRBJ1-4; v_gene: TRBV3-1; abundance: -; CDR3aa: CASSHRGLLNEKLFF; CDR3nt: TGTGCCAGCAGCCACAGGGGGCTCCTTAATGAAAAACTGTTTTTT
d_gene: -; j_gene: TRBJ1-5; v_gene: TRBV29-1; abundance: -; CDR3aa: CSARIGTSDQPQHF; CDR3nt: TGCAGCGCTCGTATCGGGACATCCGATCAGCCCCAGCATTTT
d_gene: -; j_gene: TRBJ2-2; v_gene: TRBV7-9; abundance: many; CDR3aa: CASSFVAGSGELFF; CDR3nt: TGTGCCAGCAGCTTCGTGGCGGGGTCAGGGGAGCTGTTTTTT
d_gene: -; j_gene: TRBJ2-2; v_gene: TRBV7-2; abundance: -; CDR3aa: CASSPRSSVANTGELFF; CDR3nt: TGTGCCAGCAGCCCCCGGTCGTCAGTTGCGAACACCGGGGAGCTGTTTTTT
d_gene: -; j_gene: TRBJ2-4; v_gene: TRBV20-1; abundance: -; CDR3aa: CSATRTPENIQYF; CDR3nt: TGCAGTGCCACCCGGACACCAGAAAACATTCAGTACTTC
d_gene: TRBD1; j_gene: TRBJ1-4; v_gene: TRBV12-3/TRBV12-4; abundance: many; CDR3aa: CASRKRTGGEKLFF; CDR3nt: TGTGCCAGCAGGAAAAGGACAGGGGGTGAAAAACTGTTTTTT